The present entry profiles one TCR beta chain with its context. Its antigen specificity is not known. This sample is part of a study of T cells in severe cutaneous drug reactions (dated by TCRdb to the late 2010s). The study in broad terms: Patients were recruited between the early 2010s and the late 2010s from Taiwan, Thailand and a European registry network. Blister fluids/cells, PBMC and other biological samples were taken from patients in the acute stage or the recovery stage. To build the libraries, iRepertoire multiplex PCR was used, and the authors pointed to a comparison in which iRepertoire and 5' RACE methods, with or without UMI, captured abundant clonotypes similarly. The study paired bulk TCR sequencing with single-cell sequencing, quantitative PCR validation, functional assays and transgenic mouse experiments. The Naranjo algorithm and the ALDEN drug causality algorithm were used to assign the culprit drug. Only patients with a probable or definite SJS/TEN or DRESS diagnosis by RegiSCAR criteria were enrolled. The paper as a whole reports these results and caveats: Although undetectable or scarce in tolerant-control and healthy-donor PBMC, a public TCRbeta CDR3 was found in all seven CBZ-SJS/TEN blister samples, at a mean of about 14%. Whether the public TCR generalizes to SJS/TEN caused by other drugs was noted by the authors as still needing further study. CBZ-SJS/TEN patients showed strongly increased TRBV12-4 usage, with an average of approximately 30% in blister cells and 4% to 6% in PBMC.

The CDR3 sequence holds 15 residues, the cysteine and phenylalanine included. Only the protein is available. CDR1 and CDR2 are read off the germline V gene (reference sequence) as SEHNR and FQNEAQ. Library preparation used the iRepertoire multiplex PCR system with TCR subtype-specific primers for both bulk and single-cell sequencing. Multiplex PCR with primers targeting V, D and J gene regions was used to generate bulk TCR beta libraries. Each sample contributed roughly 95-500 ng of RNA as input for preparing the bulk TCR library. Bulk TCR beta amplicons were sequenced on an Illumina MiSeq. The original methods were these. Sample misassignments and low-quality sequencing reads were filtered out during quality control steps. CDR3 was defined as the amino acids between the V-gene Y[YFLI]C motif and the J-segment [FW]GXGT motif. TRBV and TRBJ gene assignments and CDR3 clonotypes followed the IMGT database. TRBV expression in each sample was normalized to the mean expression of the same gene in PBMC from some 40 healthy donors. The reads, reprocessed by TCRdb, yield one row per CDR3 protein sequence and no DNA. It is TCRdb's table, rather than the study itself, that gives the V and J calls and clone size. The sample's own table lists over 7,000 distinct CDR3 sequences. In total, the top ten clones hold 20% to 30% of the sample.

The donors whose samples were sequenced had carbamazepine-induced Stevens-Johnson syndrome or toxic epidermal necrolysis (CBZ-SJS/TEN). To search for drug-specific clonotypes, the T cell receptor repertoires of patients with drug-induced severe cutaneous adverse reactions were profiled by next-generation sequencing. RNA was isolated from either blister cells of skin lesions or peripheral blood mononuclear cells. The sequence links TRBV7-9 to TRBJ2-7. Input material: cells from a skin blister. The intended sense of this specimen's cell subset or site label: unsorted cells from skin lesion blisters. The TCR sequence derives from a human donor with a severe cutaneous adverse drug reaction. This receptor has the CDR3 CASMLAGGSTYEQYF.